The clone carrying this T cell receptor beta chain turned up a few times. Other DNA sequences in the sample encode the same CDR3. It was across several immunoSEQ plates that each subset's genomic DNA was evenly split. Produced via immunoSEQ multiplex PCR; TCRdb's table is partial and in-frame only. The sample lists fewer than 3 million clones, around 90% occurring once. The sample comes from a study of shared clonotypes between healthy human individuals. V was shortened by 0 bases and J by 3 bases, with 7 bases between the two germline ends. The CDR3 has 14 residues. Germline lookup yields CDR1 SGHRS and CDR2 YFSETQ.

The source material was naive CD4+ T cells from PBMCs. Documented subset: CD45RA+ positively selected. The chain couples TRBV5-1 to TRBJ2-1; either TRBD1 or TRBD2 may fit D (6 bases each). This TCR derives from a young man in good health. Some clones in this sample may be carry-over from other donors' samples. The CDR3 bases are TGCGCCAGCAGCTTGGAGGGGGGCTACAATGAGCAGTTCTTC. Amino acid sequence: CASSLEGGYNEQFF.